This TCR beta chain was retrieved from a study of CD8 T cells in ankylosing spondylitis. Quantitative molecular-barcoded 5'-RACE generated the TCR beta libraries. TCRdb independently ran MiXCR on the 5' RACE reads; one entry per CDR3 protein. The profile shows about 360,000 distinct CDR3 sequences, approximately 20% of them singletons. Notes on the study in general: Within ankylosing spondylitis blood, a TCR beta motif made up of under 10 highly homologous variants appeared to be characteristic. Disease-linked clones, CD8+, were relatively rare in peripheral blood. Reports say disease-linked clones showed up significantly more in matched ankylosing spondylitis synovial fluid.

The V end was cut by 5 bases, the J end by 6 bases, with 11 bases between. Germline CDR1 is SQVTM and CDR2 is ANQGSEA. This CDR3 has 12 residues. This clonotype was seen repeatedly, ten times or more. Antigen: not known. This sequence was found in a male donor with ankylosing spondylitis or in good health (not recorded which). The chain combines TRBV29-1 with TRBJ2-1; the D is unclear. Sequencing input: blood, either unsorted or a sorted T cell fraction (not recorded which). CDR3 bases: TGCAGCGTTTCCTCGGCTCCCAATGAGCAGTTCTTC. Its protein product is CSVSSAPNEQFF.